This T cell receptor (beta chain) was sequenced during a study of blood T cell repertoires in COVID-19. Background on the study: Whether acute or convalescent, the COVID-19 samples came from the United States, Italy and Spain. The cDNA or gDNA used as material had been derived from T cells, B-cell-depleted T cells, or PBMCs.

In the authors' workflow: Scientists estimated how many nucleated cells there were by amplifying reference gene primers. Sequencing was performed with immunoSEQ multiplex PCR; in TCRdb, only in-frame clones are kept and a portion is missing. D and trimming come from the DNA, and the V and J calls and clone size come from that table. Of some 120,000 clones listed, more than 70% are singletons. The CDR3 extends over 15 amino acids. Germline CDR1 SGHTA, CDR2 FQGNSA. V was clipped by 3 bases and J by 0 bases, with 12 bases between them. This sequence was found in a human donor in a cohort sampled during active COVID-19. The sequenced sample was peripheral blood. The V call is TRBV7-2, the J call TRBJ2-7; tentative D call: TRBD2 (6 bases). This CDR3 is CASSFLAVPSYEQYF. The CDR3 nucleotides are TGTGCCAGCAGCTTTTTAGCGGTGCCCTCCTACGAGCAGTACTTC.